This T cell receptor beta chain was retrieved from a study of blood T cells in healthy people across ages. A remark on this clonotype: What it binds is not known.

The V segment lost 4 bases and the J segment 9 bases; nucleotides outside the gene matches: 15. CDR1 and CDR2 (germline): SGHRS, YFSETQ. This CDR3 spans 16 amino acids. General study results and limits: Both higher diversity and more naive CD4+ cells marked long-lived donors when set against aged donors.

Combining a sample-barcoded 5' primer with a J-beta primer mix, a second PCR ran for 7 to 11 cycles. Template switching added a 12-random-nucleotide identifier to every cDNA molecule. TCRdb passed the 5' RACE reads through MiXCR, listing each CDR3 protein once. This sample has approximately 690,000 distinct CDR3 sequences; about 54% occur once, and the top ten carry over 35%. The chain joins TRBV5-1 to TRBJ2-1, with 8 bases lining up with TRBD1. The origin of this receptor is a man in his sixties in good health. Sequencing used blood. Here the CDR3 reads CASSLSAGGAGTEQFF. CDR3 nucleotides: TGCGCCAGCAGCCTGAGCGCAGGGGGCGCGGGCACTGAGCAGTTCTTC.